The present TCR beta chain was sequenced within a study of shared clonotypes between healthy human individuals. The ends were cut back, 4 bases at V and 4 bases at J, with 14 bases in the middle. This CDR3 has 15 amino acids. CDR1 is MDHEN and CDR2 is SYDVKM in the germline V gene. For every subset, genomic DNA was evenly distributed across several immunoSEQ plates. Assay used: immunoSEQ multiplex PCR; TCRdb lists only in-frame clones, some missing. The table includes around 1.4 million clones, less than 99% detected once. From CD4+ cells came CD45RA+ naive and CD45RA-negative memory subsets. The material sequenced was naive CD4+ T cells sorted from blood. Subset meaning: CD45RA+ positively selected. The receptor was isolated from a man aged 25-40 years in good health. This chain links TRBV28 with TRBJ1-5; D is unclear. CDR3 nucleotide sequence: TGTGCCAGCAGTTCCCCGGGGAGTAGGAATCAGCCCCAGCATTTT. Its translation: CASSSPGSRNQPQHF. The whole variable domain, filled in from reference TRBV28 and TRBJ1-5, reads DVKVTQSSRYLVKRTGEKVFLECVQDMDHENMFWYRQDPGLGLRLIYFSYDVKMKEKGDIPEGYSVSREKKERFSLILESASTNQTSMYLCASSSPGSRNQPQHFGDGTRLSIL.